This T cell receptor beta chain was documented in a study of T cell changes during pregnancy in multiple sclerosis. The CDR3 extends over 16 amino acids. V dropped 0 bases and J dropped 0; count of bases not matched to a gene: 5. Germline V gene data show CDR1 as MNHNS and CDR2 as SASEGT. TCRdb's table, derived via immunoSEQ multiplex PCR, lists solely in-frame clones and lacks some. The table shows roughly 100,000 clones, with about 89% occurring only once. The sequence came from a female donor with multiple sclerosis, enrolled in a pregnancy study. The sample here was peripheral blood, taken before pregnancy. The rearrangement links TRBV6-1 to TRBJ2-7; 7 positions agree with TRBD2. The CDR3 DNA reads as TGTGCCAGCAGTGAAGCCAGCGGGACCAGCTCCTACGAGCAGTACTTC. It specifies CASSEASGTSSYEQYF.